A single sample gave rise to the 24 T cell receptor beta chains below, sequenced in a study of technical replicates of blood from several donors. Some clones are missing from TCRdb's copy, which holds only in-frame ones; the method was immunoSEQ multiplex PCR. The table has 95,000 to 100,000 clones, approximately 96% seen once. The specimen sequenced was T cells isolated from PBMCs. The receptors were gathered from a human donor in good health.

This sequence joins TRBV5-1 and TRBJ1-1; possible D gene TRBD1, 6 bases. The CDR3 extends over 12 amino acids. The germline gives CDR1 SGHRS, CDR2 YFSETQ. Trimming shortened V by 4 bases and J by 11 bases, and 15 bases separated the two germline ends. The CDR3 nucleotides are TGCGCCAGCAGCGAACCAGGGGACCCGGCTTTCTTT. This sequence encodes CASSEPGDPAFF. The full variable domain, its missing parts supplied by reference TRBV5-1 and TRBJ1-1, is KAGVTQTPRYLIKTRGQQVTLSCSPISGHRSVSWYQQTPGQGLQFLFEYFSETQRNKGNFPGRFSGRQFSNSRSEMNVSTLELGDSALYLCASSEPGDPAFFGQGTRLTVV.

The V and J genes are TRBV5-8 and TRBJ1-2, with D possibly being TRBD1 (6 bases). The germline gives CDR1 SGHTS, CDR2 YDEGEE. The ends were cut back, 4 bases at V and 5 bases at J, with 15 bases in the middle. The CDR3 is 14 residues long. This chain's CDR3 is CASSRDTLRYGYTF. CDR3 nucleotide sequence: TGTGCCAGCAGCCGGGACACCTTGAGATATGGCTACACCTTC.

The chain employs TRBV28 and TRBJ2-3, with 7 bases lining up with TRBD2. The germline V gene has CDR1 MDHEN and CDR2 SYDVKM. The V and J ends lost 7 bases and 4 bases, in that order; junction bases with no gene match: 14. This CDR3 spans 16 amino acids. The CDR3 protein is CASNIPTGGNADTQYF. The CDR3 DNA reads as TGTGCCAGCAATATACCCACGGGAGGAAATGCAGATACGCAGTATTTT.

This chain links TRBV6-4 with TRBJ2-1; 10 bases are shared with TRBD2. This CDR3 is 15 amino acids long. V shed 0 bases, J shed 4 bases, and the junction held 0 bases outside the gene matches. Germline CDR1 is MRHNA and CDR2 is SNTAGT. CDR3 nucleotide sequence: TGTGCCAGCAGTGACTCACTAGCGGGGTACAATGAGCAGTTCTTC. It is translated as CASSDSLAGYNEQFF.

The V call is TRBV21-1, the J call TRBJ2-2; the table's D call of TRBD1 was not tested on the DNA. TRBV21-1 has pseudogene status. The CDR3 totals 16 residues. Written as DNA, the CDR3 is TGTGCCAGCAGCAAAGGGGCAGGATCGAACACCGGGGAGCTGTTTTTT. Its protein is CASSKGAGSNTGELFF.

This clone was recorded once. The J gene is TRBJ1-3, the V gene TRBV9; TRBD1 is a possible D gene (6 bases). The CDR3 consists of 15 residues. CDR1 and CDR2 from the germline V gene are SGDLS and YYNGEE. Trimming left V 0 bases short and J 4 bases short, with 11 bases between. For the CDR3, the DNA is TGTGCCAGCAGCGTAGGACTACAGGGCGGAAACACCATATATTTT. Translating it yields CASSVGLQGGNTIYF.

The genes are TRBV28 and TRBJ1-2; possibly TRBD1 for D (5 bases). Germline CDR1 MDHEN, CDR2 SYDVKM. Trimming took 1 base from V and 5 from J, leaving 8 bases between them. This CDR3 has 13 amino acids. The CDR3 loop reads CASSLLGEYGYTF. CDR3 nucleotide sequence: TGTGCCAGCAGTTTATTAGGGGAATATGGCTACACCTTC.

The chain is built from TRBV9 and TRBJ1-1; maybe TRBD1 (6 bases). Germline CDR1 SGDLS, CDR2 YYNGEE. V lost 4 bases to trimming and J lost 1 base, with 20 bases between them. This CDR3 region has 17 residues. The CDR3 DNA sequence: TGTGCCAGCAGCAACTTCGGGGGGGGCGGTTCGAACACTGAAGCTTTCTTT. Its translation: CASSNFGGGGSNTEAFF.

The chain employs TRBV30 and TRBJ2-3; 10 nucleotides line up with TRBD1. This CDR3 is 14 amino acids long. J gave up 2 bases and V 3 bases, and 2 bases lay outside the gene matches. The germline gives CDR1 GTSNPN, CDR2 SVGIG (reference sequence). The CDR3 DNA follows: TGTGCCTGGAGGGGACAGGGGTTCACAGATACGCAGTATTTT. Amino acid sequence: CAWRGQGFTDTQYF.

The J gene is TRBJ2-3, the V gene TRBV5-4; 11 nucleotides line up with TRBD2. Unmatched junction bases numbered 4, after V lost 4 bases and J lost 3 bases. CDR1 and CDR2 from the germline V gene are SGHNT and YYREEE (reference sequence). The CDR3 covers 15 residues. CDR3 protein: CASSLPSGRTDTQYF. CDR3 bases: TGTGCCAGCAGCCTCCCTAGCGGGAGGACAGATACGCAGTATTTT.

The chain employs TRBV28 and TRBJ2-3, with D maybe TRBD1 (6 bases). This CDR3 is built from 13 residues. Germline V gene lookup returns CDR1 MDHEN and CDR2 SYDVKM. Trimming left V 3 bases short and J 8 bases short, with 12 bases between. CDR3 bases: TGTGCCAGCAGTTTGGGGGCTGTTGGTACGCAGTATTTT. Encoded protein: CASSLGAVGTQYF.

CDR3 amino acids: CASSQDVGGAMLYGYTF. The DNA for the CDR3 is TGTGCCAGCAGCCAAGATGTGGGAGGCGCAATGCTCTATGGCTACACCTTC. J is TRBJ1-2 and V is TRBV4-2; D not certain. Trimming cost V 0 bases and J 4 bases, with 18 bases left between them. The CDR3 extends over 17 amino acids. Germline V CDR1 and CDR2: LGHNA, YNFKEQ.

The chain employs TRBV4-1 and TRBJ2-1, with 15 nucleotides matching TRBD2. J lost 1 base, V lost 3 bases, and 7 bases had no gene match. This CDR3 contains 19 residues. In germline, CDR1 is MGHRA, CDR2 YSYEKL. The CDR3 spells CASSHTGLAGGLSYNEQFF. CDR3 nucleotides: TGCGCCAGCAGCCATACGGGACTAGCGGGAGGTTTATCCTACAATGAGCAGTTCTTC.

The chain couples TRBV28 to TRBJ2-7, with 7 bases fitting TRBD1. CDR3 length: 14 amino acids. Per the germline V gene, CDR1 is MDHEN and CDR2 is SYDVKM. J lost 3 bases, V lost 5 bases, and 7 bases had no gene match. CDR3 DNA sequence: TGTGCCAGCAGTATCTACAGGGGCGTCTACGAGCAGTACTTC. Protein product: CASSIYRGVYEQYF.

The rearrangement links TRBV7-9 to TRBJ1-1; possibly TRBD1 for D (6 bases). Germline V gene data show CDR1 as SEHNR and CDR2 as FQNEAQ (reference sequence). Trimming shortened V by 6 bases and J by 5 bases, and 16 bases separated the two germline ends. The CDR3 runs 14 residues. CDR3 nucleotides: TGTGCCAGCAGGACGTACAGGGTGGAGACTGAAGCTTTCTTT. Its translation: CASRTYRVETEAFF.

The chain combines TRBV6-1 with TRBJ1-4, with D possibly TRBD1 on 6 matching bases. Germline CDR1 and CDR2: MNHNS and SASEGT. Trimming left V 1 base short and J 8 bases short, with 14 bases between. This CDR3 spans 15 amino acids. CDR3 DNA: TGTGCCAGCAGTGAAGGGGGGTCTCAGGGGGAAAAACTGTTTTTT. Protein: CASSEGGSQGEKLFF.

The chain employs TRBV30 and TRBJ1-1, with D possibly TRBD1 on 6 matching bases. The germline CDR1 and CDR2 sequences are GTSNPN and SVGIG (reference sequence). V was trimmed by 3 bases and J by 1 base, leaving 12 bases between them. CDR3 length: 14 amino acids. CDR3 in amino acids: CAWRRETGNTEAFF. The CDR3 nucleotides are TGTGCCTGGAGGCGGGAGACAGGGAACACTGAAGCTTTCTTT.

The gene calls are TRBV6-1 and TRBJ1-5, with TRBD1 as a possible D gene (5 bases). Germline CDR1 MNHNS, CDR2 SASEGT. The CDR3 is 15 amino acids. The germline V and J ends were trimmed by 1 base and 8 bases, with 15 bases remaining between them. The CDR3 DNA reads TGTGCCAGCAGTGAAGGGGACTGGCATTTGGAGCCCCAGCATTTT. This sequence encodes CASSEGDWHLEPQHF.

V and J are TRBV13 and TRBJ1-2; a possible D gene is TRBD1 (5 bases). CDR3 size: 15 residues. Trimming removed 5 bases at V and 4 bases at J, with 17 bases between. Germline loops: CDR1 PRHDT, CDR2 FYEKMQ (reference sequence). The CDR3 DNA follows: TGTGCCAGCAGCCGATTAGCGGGGCAGGCCTATGGCTACACCTTC. This codes for CASSRLAGQAYGYTF.

CDR3: CASSQKQGVPNTIYF. In DNA, the CDR3 is TGCGCCAGCAGCCAAAAACAGGGAGTCCCGAACACCATATATTTT. The chain couples TRBV4-1 to TRBJ1-3; D may be TRBD1 (6 bases). The V end lost 2 bases, the J end lost 7 bases, and 15 bases lay between the germline ends. Per germline, CDR1 MGHRA and CDR2 YSYEKL. This CDR3 spans 15 amino acids.

The V gene is TRBV19, the J gene TRBJ1-2; TRBD1 agrees at 8 bases. J was trimmed by 3 bases and V by 4 bases; bases with no gene match: 10. The CDR3 runs to 16 residues. Germline V gene sequence: CDR1 LNHDA, CDR2 SQIVND (reference sequence). In DNA, the CDR3 is TGTGCCAGTAGTAGTAGGACAGGGTGGAACGACTATGGCTACACCTTC. It yields the protein CASSSRTGWNDYGYTF.

This clone was counted a single time. The CDR3 nucleotides read TGTGCCAGCAGCACCGGGACAGGGTTTCAGCCCCAGCATTTT. This gives the protein CASSTGTGFQPQHF. The chain joins TRBV7-2 to TRBJ1-5; 9 bases are a match to TRBD1. This CDR3 is built from 14 residues. CDR1 SGHTA and CDR2 FQGNSA come from the germline V gene. V lost 5 bases and J lost 6; bases outside the gene matches: 5.

This chain uses TRBV4-1 with TRBJ2-1, with TRBD2 matching 7 bases. Germline CDR1 is MGHRA and CDR2 is YSYEKL. V trimming: 4 bases; J trimming: 5 bases; junction bases outside the gene matches: 2. The CDR3 has 13 residues. In DNA form, the CDR3 reads TGCGCCAGCAGCCTTGGGGGGGACAATGAGCAGTTCTTC. It encodes CASSLGGDNEQFF.

V and J are TRBV13 and TRBJ2-7, with TRBD1 as a possible D gene (5 bases). This CDR3 is 14 amino acids long. CDR1 is PRHDT and CDR2 is FYEKMQ in the germline V gene (reference sequence). With 5 bases removed from V and 5 bases from J, the gap between germline ends came to 16 bases. Here the CDR3 reads CASSTPRVTNEQYF. The CDR3 DNA is TGTGCCAGCAGCACACCCAGGGTCACAAACGAGCAGTACTTC.